One TCR beta chain is described in this entry. Its matching antigen is unknown. Profiled with immunoSEQ multiplex PCR; TCRdb holds only in-frame clones, not every one. Of 90,000 to 130,000 clones in the sample, over 85% are singletons; the top ten hold 1% to 1.5%. This sample was included in a study of siplizumab effects on memory and regulatory T cells. Study-wide points: Siplizumab, the agent tested, significantly reduced alloreactive sequences traceable to unstimulated CD4+ memory cells.

The germline V gene has CDR1 LGHNT and CDR2 FRNRAP. V lost 0 bases and J lost 10, with 19 bases in between. There are 16 residues in the CDR3. Material: CD4+ T cells sorted from blood. The chain combines TRBV12-5 with TRBJ2-1, with D possibly matching TRBD1 (7 bases). The receptor's source is a human donor in good health. The CDR3 nucleotides are TGTGCTAGTGGTTTGGTCCCGGATCCAGGGGGGCAGGAGCAGTTCTTC. As protein: CASGLVPDPGGQEQFF.